The 14 T cell receptor beta chains below all came from one sample that was sequenced in a study of blood T cell repertoires in COVID-19. Sequenced by immunoSEQ multiplex PCR; TCRdb stores in-frame clones only, minus some. This sample has over 200,000 clones, with 83% found just once. The sample taken for sequencing was peripheral blood. The receptor set was obtained from a woman aged 25 to 39 with COVID-19, enrolled during active disease.

CDR3 sequence: CSGQGTRGYTF. CDR3 coding DNA: TGCAGCGGTCAGGGGACGCGAGGCTACACCTTC. V and J are TRBV29-1 and TRBJ1-2; TRBD1 is a possible D gene (6 bases). Germline CDR1 and CDR2: SQVTM and ANQGSEA. This CDR3 region has 11 residues. V lost 7 bases and J 8 bases, leaving 14 bases between the germline ends.

V usage is TRBV4-3 and J usage is TRBJ2-3, with a possible D match to TRBD2 (6 bases). The CDR3 spans 17 residues. The V end lost 0 bases, the J end lost 0 bases, and 13 bases lay between the germline ends. Germline CDR1 reads LGHNA; CDR2 reads YSLEER. CDR3 DNA sequence: TGCGCCAGCAGCCAAGAATACCGGAGGGCTAGCACAGATACGCAGTATTTT. This codes for CASSQEYRRASTDTQYF.

The chain employs TRBV4-1 and TRBJ2-2, with TRBD2 matching over 12 bases. CDR1 is MGHRA, CDR2 YSYEKL, per germline. V was pared by 7 bases and J by 7 bases, with 13 bases of the junction left unmatched. The CDR3 sequence is 17 residues long. The DNA for the CDR3 is TGCGCCAGCACCCTCCTAGCGGGAGGGACAAGTGGCGGGGAGCTGTTTTTT. Its translation: CASTLLAGGTSGGELFF.

The rearrangement uses TRBV27 and TRBJ2-1; 9 bases agree with TRBD2. Germline V gene lookup returns CDR1 MNHEY and CDR2 SMNVEV (reference sequence). Germline trimming cut 6 bases from V and 6 bases from J; bases unmatched to any gene: 9. The CDR3 totals 15 residues. In DNA, the CDR3 is TGTGCCAGCAGCTTGGGACTAGCTCCCGGCAATGAGCAGTTCTTC. It is translated as CASSLGLAPGNEQFF.

The V call is TRBV6-4, the J call TRBJ2-1; 8 bases are shared with TRBD1. The trim removed 0 bases at V and 5 bases at J, leaving 3 bases unmatched. There are 15 residues in the CDR3. Germline assignment: CDR1 MRHNA and CDR2 SNTAGT. CDR3: CASSDSGQDHNEQFF. In DNA, the CDR3 is TGTGCCAGCAGTGACTCGGGACAGGATCACAATGAGCAGTTCTTC.

This chain joins TRBV5-5 and TRBJ1-4; TRBD1 aligns across 8 bases. In germline, CDR1 is SGHKS, CDR2 YYEKEE (reference sequence). Germline trimming cut 4 bases from V and 3 bases from J; bases unmatched to any gene: 8. The CDR3 has 16 residues. DNA of the CDR3: TGTGCCAGCAGCCTCAGGGCGACAGGGGCTAATGAAAAACTGTTTTTT. The encoded protein is CASSLRATGANEKLFF.

The chain carries TRBV28 and TRBJ2-1; 7 bases match TRBD1. The CDR3 is made up of 15 amino acids. Germline CDR1 MDHEN, CDR2 SYDVKM. Trimming at V came to 5 bases and at J to 6 bases, leaving 10 bases not matched to a gene. The DNA of the CDR3 is TGTGCCAGCAGTCCGTCGACAGGGACCGCCAATGAGCAGTTCTTC. It specifies CASSPSTGTANEQFF.

The V call is TRBV18, the J call TRBJ2-3; 8 nucleotides match TRBD1. The CDR3 loop spans 17 amino acids. Per germline, CDR1 KGHSH and CDR2 LQKENI. J gave up 3 bases and V 5 bases, and 13 bases lay outside the gene matches. The CDR3 here is CASSSSSGGFRTDTQYF. The CDR3 DNA reads TGTGCCAGCTCATCATCGTCAGGGGGCTTTCGGACAGATACGCAGTATTTT.

The chain joins TRBV28 to TRBJ1-2, with D possibly TRBD1 on 6 matching bases. The CDR3 has 16 residues. Looked up from germline, CDR1 is MDHEN and CDR2 is SYDVKM. The V gene lost 2 bases and the J gene lost 4 bases, with 17 bases spanning the gap. CDR3 amino acids: CASSLPALDSFYGYTF. The CDR3, as DNA: TGTGCCAGCAGTTTACCCGCCTTGGACAGTTTCTATGGCTACACCTTC.

The chain combines TRBV5-1 with TRBJ2-3; the match to TRBD2 covers 7 bases. The CDR3 is 15 amino acids. Trimming took 1 base from V and 4 from J; bases not matched to a gene: 6. Germline lookup yields CDR1 SGHRS and CDR2 YFSETQ. The CDR3 nucleotides read TGCGCCAGCAGCTTGCGGGGGGTCGTCGCAGATACGCAGTATTTT. The encoded protein is CASSLRGVVADTQYF.

The chain is built from TRBV28 and TRBJ1-6; perhaps TRBD1 as D (6 bases). The V end lost 5 bases, the J end lost 0 bases, and 14 bases lay between the germline ends. The CDR3 runs 17 residues. The V gene's germline CDR1 is MDHEN and CDR2 SYDVKM. The CDR3 spells CASSPPQGNSYNSPLHF. CDR3 in DNA: TGTGCCAGCAGTCCTCCACAGGGTAACTCCTATAATTCACCCCTCCACTTT.

The J gene is TRBJ2-7, the V gene TRBV6-5, with D tentatively TRBD1 (5 bases). Germline values: CDR1 MNHEY, CDR2 SVGAGI. Trimming shortened V by 8 bases and J by 4 bases, and 9 bases separated the two germline ends. The CDR3 length is 11 residues. The CDR3 DNA is TGTGCCAGCCGGGCAGGGTACGAGCAGTACTTC. Translated, it gives CASRAGYEQYF.

The chain has TRBV20-1 and TRBJ2-1; 13 bases are shared with TRBD2. Losses at the gene ends were 3 bases for V and 9 bases for J; bases not matched to a gene: 5. The CDR3 covers 14 residues. In germline, CDR1 is DFQATT, CDR2 SNEGSKA (reference sequence). CDR3 in DNA: TGCAGTGCTAGTCCGGGACTAGCGGGAATTGAGCAGTTCTTC. This gives the protein CSASPGLAGIEQFF.

The chain is built from TRBV14 and TRBJ1-2, with unresolved D. Germline-derived CDR1 and CDR2 are SGHDN and FVKESK. CDR3 length equals 12 residues. V was cut by 4 bases and J by 5 bases, with 8 bases left in between. The CDR3 protein is CASSPGGYGYTF. The CDR3 DNA is TGTGCCAGCAGCCCGGGAGGGTATGGCTACACCTTC.